This T cell receptor beta chain was sequenced during a study of T cell repertoires in cytomegalovirus infection. Study-wide background: CMV epitopes used comprised recently identified HLA-C-restricted ones and well-studied HLA-B-restricted ones. Both CMV infection and a matching HLA type were indicated by public TCR beta signatures. The study's findings and limits: The ex vivo response showed dominance by HLA-C-restricted CMV-specific TCR beta clonotypes.

This clonotype was recorded at least ten times. Its antigen is as yet unknown. TCRdb re-derived calls from the reads in MiXCR, one entry per CDR3 protein. The top ten clones hold roughly 14% of a sample with 360,000 or so distinct CDR3 sequences, nearly 35% of them seen once. This CDR3 contains 16 residues. Germline CDR1 reads SGHTA; CDR2 reads FQGNSA. V lost 0 bases to trimming and J lost 0 bases; unmatched junction nucleotides: 3. The specimen comprised cultured PBMCs, sampled from culture after CMV antigen stimulation. The chain combines TRBV7-2 with TRBJ1-2; 8 bases map to TRBD1. The sequence derives from a human donor in good health (CMV status not recorded). Some clones in this sample may be carry-over from other donors' samples. CDR3 amino acids: CASSLAGQGPNYGYTF. The CDR3 DNA reads TGTGCCAGCAGCTTAGCCGGACAGGGACCTAACTATGGCTACACCTTC.